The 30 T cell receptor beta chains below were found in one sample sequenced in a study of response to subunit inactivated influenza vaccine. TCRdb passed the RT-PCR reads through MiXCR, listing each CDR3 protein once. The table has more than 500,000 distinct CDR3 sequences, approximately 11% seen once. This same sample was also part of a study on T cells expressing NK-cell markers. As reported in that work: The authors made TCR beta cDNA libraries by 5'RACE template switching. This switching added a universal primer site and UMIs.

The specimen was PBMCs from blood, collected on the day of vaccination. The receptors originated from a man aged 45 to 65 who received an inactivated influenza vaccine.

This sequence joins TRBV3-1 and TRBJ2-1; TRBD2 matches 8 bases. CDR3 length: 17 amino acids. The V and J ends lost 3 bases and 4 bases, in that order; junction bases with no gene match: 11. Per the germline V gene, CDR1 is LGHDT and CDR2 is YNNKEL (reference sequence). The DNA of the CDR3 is TGTGCCAGCAGCCAGCCCCGGGGGGGGGACTTATACAATGAGCAGTTCTTC. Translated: CASSQPRGGDLYNEQFF.

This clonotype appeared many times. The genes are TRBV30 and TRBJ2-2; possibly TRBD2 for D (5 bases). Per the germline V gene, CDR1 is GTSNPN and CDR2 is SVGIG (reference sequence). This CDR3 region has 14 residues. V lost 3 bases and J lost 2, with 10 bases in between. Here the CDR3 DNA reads TGTGCCTGGAGACCCGGGATCAACACCGGGGAGCTGTTTTTT. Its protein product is CAWRPGINTGELFF.

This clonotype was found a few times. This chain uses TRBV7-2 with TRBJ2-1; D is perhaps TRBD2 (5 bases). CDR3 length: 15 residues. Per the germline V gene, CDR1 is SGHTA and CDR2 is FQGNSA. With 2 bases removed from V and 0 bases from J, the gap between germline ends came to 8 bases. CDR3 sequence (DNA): TGTGCCAGCAGCTTACGGGGTGACTCCTACAATGAGCAGTTCTTC. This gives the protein CASSLRGDSYNEQFF.

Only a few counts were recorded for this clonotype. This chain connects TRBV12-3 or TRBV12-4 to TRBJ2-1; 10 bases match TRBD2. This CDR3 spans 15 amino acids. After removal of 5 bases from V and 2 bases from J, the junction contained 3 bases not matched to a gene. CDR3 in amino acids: CASSVSGGAYNEQFF. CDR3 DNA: TGTGCCAGCAGTGTAAGCGGGGGGGCCTACAATGAGCAGTTCTTC.

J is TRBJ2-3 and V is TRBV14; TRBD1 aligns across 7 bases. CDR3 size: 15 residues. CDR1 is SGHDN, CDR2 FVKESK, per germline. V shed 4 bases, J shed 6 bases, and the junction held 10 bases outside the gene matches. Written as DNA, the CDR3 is TGTGCCAGCAGCCGGACGACAGGGTTTTCGGATACGCAGTATTTT. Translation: CASSRTTGFSDTQYF.

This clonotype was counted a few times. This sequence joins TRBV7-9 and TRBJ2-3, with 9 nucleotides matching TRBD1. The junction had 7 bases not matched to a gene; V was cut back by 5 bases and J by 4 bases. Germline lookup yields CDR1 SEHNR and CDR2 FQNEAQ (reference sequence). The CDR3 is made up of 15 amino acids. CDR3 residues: CASSQGQGRADTQYF. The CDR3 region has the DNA TGTGCCAGCAGCCAGGGACAGGGAAGAGCAGATACGCAGTATTTT.

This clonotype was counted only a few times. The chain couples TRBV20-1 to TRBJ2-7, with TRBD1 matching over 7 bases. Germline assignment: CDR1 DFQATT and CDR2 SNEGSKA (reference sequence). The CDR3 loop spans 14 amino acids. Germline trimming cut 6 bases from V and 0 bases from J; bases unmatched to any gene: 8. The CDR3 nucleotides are TGCAGTGCCTCCGGGACAGCTGGCTCCTACGAGCAGTACTTC. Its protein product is CSASGTAGSYEQYF.

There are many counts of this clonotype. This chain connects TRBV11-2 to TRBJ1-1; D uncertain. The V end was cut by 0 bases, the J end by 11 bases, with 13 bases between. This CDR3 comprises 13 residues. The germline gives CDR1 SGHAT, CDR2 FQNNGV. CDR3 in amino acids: CASSLDLTRGAFF. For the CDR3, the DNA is TGTGCCAGCAGCTTAGATCTGACAAGAGGTGCTTTCTTT.

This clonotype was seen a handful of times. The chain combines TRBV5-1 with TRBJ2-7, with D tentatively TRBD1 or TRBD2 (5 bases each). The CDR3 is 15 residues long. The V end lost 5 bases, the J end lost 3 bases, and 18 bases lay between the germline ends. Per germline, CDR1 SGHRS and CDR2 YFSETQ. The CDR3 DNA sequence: TGCGCCAGCAGGATGTCAGGGAGCTTCGGCTACGAGCAGTACTTC. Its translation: CASRMSGSFGYEQYF.

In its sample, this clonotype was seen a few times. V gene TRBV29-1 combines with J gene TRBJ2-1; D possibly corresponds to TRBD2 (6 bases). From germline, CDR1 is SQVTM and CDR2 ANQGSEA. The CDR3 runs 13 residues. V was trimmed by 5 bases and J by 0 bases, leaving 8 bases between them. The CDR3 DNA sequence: TGCAGCGTTTTGGGGGGCTCCTACAATGAGCAGTTCTTC. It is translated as CSVLGGSYNEQFF.

The CDR3 DNA reads TGTGCCAGCAGCTTAGACGGGGCGGAAATCGAGCAGTACTTC. This sequence encodes CASSLDGAEIEQYF. This sequence joins TRBV7-9 and TRBJ2-7, with D possibly called TRBD1 or TRBD2 (5 bases each). The ends were cut back, 1 base at V and 6 bases at J, with 13 bases in the middle. Germline-derived CDR1 and CDR2 are SEHNR and FQNEAQ (reference sequence). The CDR3 has 14 amino acids.

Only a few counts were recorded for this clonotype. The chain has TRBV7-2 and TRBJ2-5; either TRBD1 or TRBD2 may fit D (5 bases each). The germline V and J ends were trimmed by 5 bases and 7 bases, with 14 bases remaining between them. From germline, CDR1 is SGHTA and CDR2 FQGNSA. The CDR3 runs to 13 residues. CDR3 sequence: CASSKDSRGTQYF. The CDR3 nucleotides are TGTGCCAGCAGCAAAGACAGCCGGGGGACCCAGTACTTC.

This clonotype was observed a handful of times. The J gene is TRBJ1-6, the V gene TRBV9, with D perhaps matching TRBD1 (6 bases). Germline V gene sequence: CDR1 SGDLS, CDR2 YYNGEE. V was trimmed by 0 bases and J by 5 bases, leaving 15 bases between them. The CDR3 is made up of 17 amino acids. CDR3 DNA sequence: TGTGCCAGCAGCGTAGAAGGAGGGGGACGGCATAATTCACCCCTCCACTTT. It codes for CASSVEGGGRHNSPLHF.

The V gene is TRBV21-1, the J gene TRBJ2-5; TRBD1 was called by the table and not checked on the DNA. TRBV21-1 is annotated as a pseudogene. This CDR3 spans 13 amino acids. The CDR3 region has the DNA TGTGCCAGCAGCACCGGGTTTCCGGAGACCCAGTACTTC. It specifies CASSTGFPETQYF.

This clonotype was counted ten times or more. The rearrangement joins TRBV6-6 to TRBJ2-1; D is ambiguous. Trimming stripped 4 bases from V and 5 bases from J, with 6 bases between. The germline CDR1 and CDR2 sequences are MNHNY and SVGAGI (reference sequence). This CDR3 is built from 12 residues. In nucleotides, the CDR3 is TGTGCCAGCAGTTTCCCAAACAATGAGCAGTTCTTC. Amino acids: CASSFPNNEQFF.

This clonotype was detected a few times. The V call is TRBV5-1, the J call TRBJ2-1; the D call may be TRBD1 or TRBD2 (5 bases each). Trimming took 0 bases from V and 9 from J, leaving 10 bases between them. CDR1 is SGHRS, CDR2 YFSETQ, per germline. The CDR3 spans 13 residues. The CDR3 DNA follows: TGCGCCAGCAGCTTGGTAGGGGCGGGTGAGCAGTTCTTC. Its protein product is CASSLVGAGEQFF.

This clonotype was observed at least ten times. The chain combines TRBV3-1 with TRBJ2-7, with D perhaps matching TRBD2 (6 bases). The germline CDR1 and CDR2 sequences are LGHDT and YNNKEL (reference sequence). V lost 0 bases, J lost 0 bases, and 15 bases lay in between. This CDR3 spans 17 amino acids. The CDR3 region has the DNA TGTGCCAGCAGCCAAGATCTGGCGGGATCCCTCTCCTACGAGCAGTACTTC. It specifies CASSQDLAGSLSYEQYF.

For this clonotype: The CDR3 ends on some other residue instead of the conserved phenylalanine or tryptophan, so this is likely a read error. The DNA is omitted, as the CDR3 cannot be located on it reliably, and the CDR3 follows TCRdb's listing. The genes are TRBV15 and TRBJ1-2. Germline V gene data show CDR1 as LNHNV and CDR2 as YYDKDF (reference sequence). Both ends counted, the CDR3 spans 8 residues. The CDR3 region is CATSREAL.

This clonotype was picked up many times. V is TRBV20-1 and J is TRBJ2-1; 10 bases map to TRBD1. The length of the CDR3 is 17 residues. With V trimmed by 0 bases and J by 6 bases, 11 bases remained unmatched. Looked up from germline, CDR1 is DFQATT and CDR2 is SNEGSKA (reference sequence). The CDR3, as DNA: TGCAGTGCTAGAGACCCAAACTCCCGGACAGGGGGCAATGAGCAGTTCTTC. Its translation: CSARDPNSRTGGNEQFF.

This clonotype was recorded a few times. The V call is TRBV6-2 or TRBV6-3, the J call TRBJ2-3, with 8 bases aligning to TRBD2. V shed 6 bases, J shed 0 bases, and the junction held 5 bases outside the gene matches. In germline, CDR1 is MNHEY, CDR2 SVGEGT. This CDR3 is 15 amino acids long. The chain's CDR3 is CASSHSGVSTDTQYF. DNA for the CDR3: TGTGCCAGCAGCCATAGCGGGGTTAGCACAGATACGCAGTATTTT.

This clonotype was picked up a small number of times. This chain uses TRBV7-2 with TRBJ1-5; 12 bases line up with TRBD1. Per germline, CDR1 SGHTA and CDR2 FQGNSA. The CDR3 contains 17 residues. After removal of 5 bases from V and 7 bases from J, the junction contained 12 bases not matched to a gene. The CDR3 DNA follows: TGTGCCAGCAGCACGGGGGCCGGGACAGGGGGCTACCAGCCCCAGCATTTT. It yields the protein CASSTGAGTGGYQPQHF.

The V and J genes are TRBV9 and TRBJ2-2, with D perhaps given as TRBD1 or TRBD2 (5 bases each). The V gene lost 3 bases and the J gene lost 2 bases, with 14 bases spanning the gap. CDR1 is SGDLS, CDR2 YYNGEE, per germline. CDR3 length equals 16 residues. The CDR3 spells CASSATGTDNTGELFF. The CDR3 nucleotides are TGTGCCAGCAGCGCCACCGGGACGGATAACACCGGGGAGCTGTTTTTT.

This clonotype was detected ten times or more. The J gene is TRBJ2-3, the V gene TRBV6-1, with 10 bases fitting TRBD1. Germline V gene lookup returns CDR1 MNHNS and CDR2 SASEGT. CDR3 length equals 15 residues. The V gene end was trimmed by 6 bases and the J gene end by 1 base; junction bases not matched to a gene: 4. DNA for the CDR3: TGTGCCAGCAGCGGGGACAGGGGCGGCACAGATACGCAGTATTTT. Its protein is CASSGDRGGTDTQYF.

The CDR3 DNA is TGTGCCAGCAGATTGACAGGGGCTAGCACAGATACGCAGTATTTT. Amino acid sequence: CASRLTGASTDTQYF. The gene calls are TRBV12-3 or TRBV12-4 and TRBJ2-3; the match to TRBD1 covers 8 bases. V gave up 6 bases and J gave up 0 bases; unmatched junction bases: 5. CDR3 length equals 15 residues.

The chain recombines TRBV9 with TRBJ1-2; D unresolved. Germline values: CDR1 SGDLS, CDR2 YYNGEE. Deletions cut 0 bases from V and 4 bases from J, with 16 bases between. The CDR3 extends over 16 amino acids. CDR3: CASSVDPHGGPYGYTF. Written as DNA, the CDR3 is TGTGCCAGCAGCGTAGATCCCCATGGAGGGCCCTATGGCTACACCTTC.

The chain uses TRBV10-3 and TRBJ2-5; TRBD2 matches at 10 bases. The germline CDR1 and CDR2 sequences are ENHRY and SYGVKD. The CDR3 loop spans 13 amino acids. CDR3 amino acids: CASSGGVLETQYF. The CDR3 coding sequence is TGTGCGTCGAGCGGGGGGGTTTTGGAGACCCAGTACTTC.

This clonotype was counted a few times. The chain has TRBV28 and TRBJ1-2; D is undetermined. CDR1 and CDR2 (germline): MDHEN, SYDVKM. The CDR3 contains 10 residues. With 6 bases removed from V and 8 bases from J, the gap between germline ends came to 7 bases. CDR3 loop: CASRGGGYTF. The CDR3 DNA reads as TGTGCCAGCAGGGGAGGCGGCTACACCTTC.

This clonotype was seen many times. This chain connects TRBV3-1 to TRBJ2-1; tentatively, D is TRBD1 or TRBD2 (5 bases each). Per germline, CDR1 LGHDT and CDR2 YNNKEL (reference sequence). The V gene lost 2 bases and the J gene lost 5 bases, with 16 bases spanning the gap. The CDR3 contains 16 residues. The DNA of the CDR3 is TGTGCCAGCAGCCAACCCCCGGGACGGCTCAACAATGAGCAGTTCTTC. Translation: CASSQPPGRLNNEQFF.

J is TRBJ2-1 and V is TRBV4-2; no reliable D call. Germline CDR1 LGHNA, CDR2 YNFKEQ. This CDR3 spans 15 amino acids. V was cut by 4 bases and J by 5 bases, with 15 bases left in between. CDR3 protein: CASSLLEIRNNEQFF. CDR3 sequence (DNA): TGTGCCAGCAGCCTCTTAGAAATTCGGAACAATGAGCAGTTCTTC.

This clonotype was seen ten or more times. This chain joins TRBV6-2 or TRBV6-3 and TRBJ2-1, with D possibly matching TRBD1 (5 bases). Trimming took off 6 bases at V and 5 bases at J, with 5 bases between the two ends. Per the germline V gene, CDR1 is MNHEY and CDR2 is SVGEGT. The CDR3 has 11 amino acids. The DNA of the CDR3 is TGTGCCAGCAGCAGGGACAATGAGCAGTTCTTC. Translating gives CASSRDNEQFF.